This T cell receptor (beta chain) stems from a study of cytomegalovirus exposure and HLA in healthy donors. The study, taken as a whole, reports: It was found in a later analysis that first-cohort TCR clusters tended to co-occur in the 90 to 150 validation repertoires. A classifier reportedly called cytomegalovirus status with high sensitivity and specificity. Despite most TCR sequences being rare, some public TCRs occurred in many donors. Among the CMV-associated chains, three were confirmed in vitro as specific for CMV antigens.

As for this clone: Antigen specificity is unknown.

Assay used: immunoSEQ multiplex PCR; TCRdb lists only in-frame clones, some missing. The repertoire holds about 50,000 clones, with around nine tenths as singletons. Trimming cost V 0 bases and J 5 bases; bases outside gene matches: 2. Per germline, CDR1 MNHEY and CDR2 SVGAGI. The CDR3 is 15 amino acids. Material for sequencing was PBMCs. The clonotype originates from a man aged 18 to 35 in good health and CMV-seronegative. This chain links TRBV6-5 with TRBJ1-5, with TRBD1 matching 9 bases. The CDR3, as DNA: TGTGCCAGCAGTTACTCAAACAGGGGGCATCAGCCCCAGCATTTT. Its protein is CASSYSNRGHQPQHF.